This T cell receptor beta chain was retrieved from a study of cytomegalovirus exposure and HLA in healthy donors. Study-wide results and caveats: Overall, under 200 TCR beta chains were annotated as cytomegalovirus-associated.

PCR involved 60 Vbeta and 13 Jbeta primers. Produced via immunoSEQ multiplex PCR; TCRdb's table is partial and in-frame only. This table has around 62,000 clones, 75% appearing once. The germline V gene has CDR1 SGHRS and CDR2 YFSETQ. The CDR3 has 17 residues. V was pared by 3 bases and J by 6 bases, with 19 bases between. To note about this clone: Its antigen is unknown.

Sequenced sample: PBMCs. The chain joins TRBV5-1 to TRBJ1-6; possible D gene TRBD1, 5 bases. The source of this sequence is a man in his sixties in good health and CMV-seropositive. The CDR3, as DNA: TGCGCCAGCAGCTCGGGGATGACCGGGACTAGTAATTCACCCCTCCACTTT. Translation gives CASSSGMTGTSNSPLHF.